This T cell receptor beta chain is drawn from a study of blood T cell repertoires in COVID-19. Whole-study context: Sites across the United States, Italy and Spain contributed samples from acute and convalescent COVID-19.

Original data processing: Scientists estimated how many nucleated cells there were by amplifying reference gene primers. Here immunoSEQ multiplex PCR was the method, and the copy in TCRdb shows in-frame clones only, minus some. D and trimming come from the DNA, and the V and J calls and clone size come from that table. Of 200,000 to 250,000 clones listed, roughly 92% are singletons. Seattle cases were enrolled at active infection and followed longitudinally. The sequencing input was peripheral blood. The receptor's source is a man aged 60-69 years with COVID-19, enrolled during active disease.

The CDR3 DNA follows: TGTGCCAGCACCCCACAGGGGAACACTGAAGCTTTCTTT. Translation: CASTPQGNTEAFF. The chain joins TRBV7-9 to TRBJ1-1; maybe TRBD1 (6 bases). The ends were cut back, 7 bases at V and 1 base at J, with 10 bases in the middle. Germline CDR1 reads SEHNR; CDR2 reads FQNEAQ (reference sequence). This CDR3 region has 13 residues.